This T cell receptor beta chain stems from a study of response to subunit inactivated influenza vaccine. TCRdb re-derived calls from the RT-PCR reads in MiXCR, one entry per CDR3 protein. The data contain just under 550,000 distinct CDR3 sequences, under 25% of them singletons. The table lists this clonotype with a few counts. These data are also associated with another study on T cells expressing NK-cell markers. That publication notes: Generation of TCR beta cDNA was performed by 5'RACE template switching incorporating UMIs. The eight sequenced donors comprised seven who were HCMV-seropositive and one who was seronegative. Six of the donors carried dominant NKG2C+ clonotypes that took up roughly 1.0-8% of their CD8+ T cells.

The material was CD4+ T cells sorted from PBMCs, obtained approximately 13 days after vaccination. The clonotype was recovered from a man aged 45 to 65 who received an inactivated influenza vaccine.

Written as DNA, the CDR3 is TGTGCCAGCAGCCCTAGCACTAGCGGGAGGACAGATACGCAGTATTTT. Its translation: CASSPSTSGRTDTQYF. The chain employs TRBV7-2 and TRBJ2-3; 12 bases line up with TRBD2. This CDR3 has 16 amino acids. CDR1 SGHTA and CDR2 FQGNSA come from the germline V gene. V gave up 5 bases and J gave up 3 bases; unmatched junction bases: 6. The full variable domain, rest sourced from reference TRBV7-2 and TRBJ2-3, is GAGVSQSPSNKVTEKGKDVELRCDPISGHTALYWYRQSLGQGLEFLIYFQGNSAPDKSGLPSDRFSAERTGGSVSTLTIQRTQQEDSAVYLCASSPSTSGRTDTQYFGPGTRLTVL.